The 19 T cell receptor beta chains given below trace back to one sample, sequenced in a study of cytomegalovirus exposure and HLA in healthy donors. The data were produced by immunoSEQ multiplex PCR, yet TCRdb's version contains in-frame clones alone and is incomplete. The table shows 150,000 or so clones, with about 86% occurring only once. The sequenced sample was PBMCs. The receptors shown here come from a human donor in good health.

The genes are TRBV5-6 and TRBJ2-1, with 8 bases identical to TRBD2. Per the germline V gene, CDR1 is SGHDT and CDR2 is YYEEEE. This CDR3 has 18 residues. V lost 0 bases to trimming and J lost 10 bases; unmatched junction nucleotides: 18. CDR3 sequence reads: CASSLVGSGGFFASEQFF. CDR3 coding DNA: TGTGCCAGCAGCTTGGTCGGCAGCGGGGGTTTTTTCGCCTCGGAGCAGTTCTTC.

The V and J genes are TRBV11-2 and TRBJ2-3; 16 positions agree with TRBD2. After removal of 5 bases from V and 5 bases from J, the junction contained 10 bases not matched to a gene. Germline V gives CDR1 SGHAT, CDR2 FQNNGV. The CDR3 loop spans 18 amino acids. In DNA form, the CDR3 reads TGTGCCAGCAGCGGAGGGACTAGCGGGGGGGCCTCCTTAGATACGCAGTATTTT. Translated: CASSGGTSGGASLDTQYF.

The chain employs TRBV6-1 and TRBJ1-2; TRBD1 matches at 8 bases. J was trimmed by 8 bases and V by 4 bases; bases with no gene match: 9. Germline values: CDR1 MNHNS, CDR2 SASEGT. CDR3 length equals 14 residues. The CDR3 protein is CASSAIGTGRGYTF. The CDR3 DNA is TGTGCCAGCAGTGCAATCGGGACAGGACGGGGCTACACCTTC.

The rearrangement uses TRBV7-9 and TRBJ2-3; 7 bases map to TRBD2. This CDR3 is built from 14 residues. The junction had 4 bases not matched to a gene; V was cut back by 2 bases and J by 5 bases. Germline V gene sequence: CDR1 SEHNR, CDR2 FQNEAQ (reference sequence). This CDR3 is CASSLTGGVDTQYF. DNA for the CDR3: TGTGCCAGCAGCTTAACGGGAGGAGTAGATACGCAGTATTTT.

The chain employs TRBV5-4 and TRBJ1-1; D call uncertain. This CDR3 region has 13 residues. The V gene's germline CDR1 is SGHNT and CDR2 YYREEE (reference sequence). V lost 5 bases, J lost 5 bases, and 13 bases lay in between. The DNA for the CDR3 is TGTGCCAGCAGGCAGTCCGGGATTACTGAAGCTTTCTTT. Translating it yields CASRQSGITEAFF.

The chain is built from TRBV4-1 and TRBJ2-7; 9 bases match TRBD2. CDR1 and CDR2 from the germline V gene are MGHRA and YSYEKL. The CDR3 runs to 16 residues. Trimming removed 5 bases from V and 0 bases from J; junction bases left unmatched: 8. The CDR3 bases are TGCGCCAGCAGCTTACGACTAGCGGTGAGCTCCTACGAGCAGTACTTC. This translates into CASSLRLAVSSYEQYF.

The DNA of the CDR3 is TGTGCCAGCAGTCGGCGGGGGACAGATACGCAGTATTTT. Its translation: CASSRRGTDTQYF. The V and J genes are TRBV27 and TRBJ2-3; 7 nucleotides agree with TRBD2. Germline CDR1 and CDR2: MNHEY and SMNVEV (reference sequence). The CDR3 has 13 residues. Trimming removed 5 bases from V and 3 bases from J; junction bases left unmatched: 2.

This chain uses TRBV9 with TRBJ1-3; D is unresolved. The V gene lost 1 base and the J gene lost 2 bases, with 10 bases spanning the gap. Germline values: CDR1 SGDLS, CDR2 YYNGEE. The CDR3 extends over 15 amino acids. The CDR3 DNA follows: TGTGCCAGCAGCGTAAAGTCTGGGCCTGGAAACACCATATATTTT. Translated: CASSVKSGPGNTIYF.

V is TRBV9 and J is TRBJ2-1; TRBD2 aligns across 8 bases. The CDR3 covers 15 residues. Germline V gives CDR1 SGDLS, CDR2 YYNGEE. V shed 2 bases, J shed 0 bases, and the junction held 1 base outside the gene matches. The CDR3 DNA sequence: TGTGCCAGCAGCGTGCTAGCGGGCTCCTACAATGAGCAGTTCTTC. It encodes CASSVLAGSYNEQFF. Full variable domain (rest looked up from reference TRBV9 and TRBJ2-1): DSGVTQTPKHLITATGQRVTLRCSPRSGDLSVYWYQQSLDQGLQFLIQYYNGEERAKGNILERFSAQQFPDLHSELNLSSLELGDSALYFCASSVLAGSYNEQFFGPGTRLTVL.

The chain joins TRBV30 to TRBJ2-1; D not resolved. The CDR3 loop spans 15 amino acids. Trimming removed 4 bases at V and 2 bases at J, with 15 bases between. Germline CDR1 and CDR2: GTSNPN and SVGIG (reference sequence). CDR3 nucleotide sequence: TGTGCCTGGAATCAAGCCCGAGGTGCCTACAATGAGCAGTTCTTC. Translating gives CAWNQARGAYNEQFF.

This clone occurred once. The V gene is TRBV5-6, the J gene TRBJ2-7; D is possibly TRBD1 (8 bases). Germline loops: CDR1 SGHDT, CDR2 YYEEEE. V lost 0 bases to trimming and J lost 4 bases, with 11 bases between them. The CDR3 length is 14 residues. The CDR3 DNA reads TGTGCCAGCAGCTTGGACAGGGGGGGATACGAGCAGTACTTC. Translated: CASSLDRGGYEQYF. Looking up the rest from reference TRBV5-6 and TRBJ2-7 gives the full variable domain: DAGVTQSPTHLIKTRGQQVTLRCSPKSGHDTVSWYQQALGQGPQFIFQYYEEEERQRGNFPDRFSGHQFPNYSSELNVNALLLGDSALYLCASSLDRGGYEQYFGPGTRLTVT.

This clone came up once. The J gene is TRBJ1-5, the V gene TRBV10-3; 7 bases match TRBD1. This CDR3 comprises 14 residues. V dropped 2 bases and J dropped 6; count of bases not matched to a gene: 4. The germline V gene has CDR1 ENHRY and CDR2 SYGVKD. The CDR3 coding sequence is TGTGCCATCAGTGAGCAGGGGGAAGGTCAGCCCCAGCATTTT. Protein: CAISEQGEGQPQHF.

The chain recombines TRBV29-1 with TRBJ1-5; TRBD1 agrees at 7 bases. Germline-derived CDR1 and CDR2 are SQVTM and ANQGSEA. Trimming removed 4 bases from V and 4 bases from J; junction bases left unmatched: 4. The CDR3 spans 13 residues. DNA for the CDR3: TGCAGCGTTGGCAGGGGGTCTAATCAGCCCCAGCATTTT. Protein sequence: CSVGRGSNQPQHF.

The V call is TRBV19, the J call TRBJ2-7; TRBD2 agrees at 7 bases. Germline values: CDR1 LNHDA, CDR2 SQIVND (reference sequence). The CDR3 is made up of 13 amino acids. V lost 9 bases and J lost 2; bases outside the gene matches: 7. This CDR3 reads CASLGEGPYEQYF. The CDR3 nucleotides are TGTGCCAGCTTGGGGGAGGGCCCCTACGAGCAGTACTTC.

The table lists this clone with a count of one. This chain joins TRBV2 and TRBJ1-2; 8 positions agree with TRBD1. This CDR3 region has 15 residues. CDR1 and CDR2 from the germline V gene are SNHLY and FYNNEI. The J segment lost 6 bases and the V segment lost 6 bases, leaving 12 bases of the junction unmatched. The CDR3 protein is CASRSETGVADGYTF. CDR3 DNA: TGTGCCAGCAGGTCCGAGACAGGGGTCGCAGATGGCTACACCTTC.

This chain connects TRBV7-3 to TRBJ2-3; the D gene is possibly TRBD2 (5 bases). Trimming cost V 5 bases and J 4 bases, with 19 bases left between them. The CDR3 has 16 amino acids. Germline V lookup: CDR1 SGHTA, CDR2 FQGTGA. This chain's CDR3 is CASSLSWERNSDTQYF. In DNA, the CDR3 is TGTGCCAGCAGCCTTTCTTGGGAGAGGAACTCAGATACGCAGTATTTT.

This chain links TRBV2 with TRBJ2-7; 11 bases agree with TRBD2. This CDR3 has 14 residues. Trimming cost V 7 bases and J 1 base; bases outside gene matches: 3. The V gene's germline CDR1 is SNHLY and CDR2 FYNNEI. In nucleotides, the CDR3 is TGTGCCAGCACCGGGACTAGCGGATCCTACGAGCAGTACTTC. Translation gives CASTGTSGSYEQYF.

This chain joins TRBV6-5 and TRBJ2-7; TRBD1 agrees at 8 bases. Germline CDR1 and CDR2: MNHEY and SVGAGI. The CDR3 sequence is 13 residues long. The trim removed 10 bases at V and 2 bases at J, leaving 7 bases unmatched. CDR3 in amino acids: CATRDRLTYEQYF. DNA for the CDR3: TGTGCCACCCGGGACAGGCTTACCTACGAGCAGTACTTC.

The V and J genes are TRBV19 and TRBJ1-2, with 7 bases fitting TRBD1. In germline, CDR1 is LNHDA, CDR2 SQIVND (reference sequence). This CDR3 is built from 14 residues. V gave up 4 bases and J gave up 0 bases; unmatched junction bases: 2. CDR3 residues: CASSTDRANYGYTF. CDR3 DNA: TGTGCCAGTAGTACCGACAGGGCTAACTATGGCTACACCTTC.